This section outlines one T cell receptor (beta chain) sequence together with its context. Generated by immunoSEQ multiplex PCR, the TCRdb table keeps only in-frame clones and is missing some. The sample carries some 13,000 clones, over 75% recorded once. From germline, CDR1 is SQVTM and CDR2 ANQGSEA. This CDR3 has 13 amino acids. The junction had 8 bases not matched to a gene; V was cut back by 6 bases and J by 3 bases. Repertoires were sampled repeatedly during chemoradiotherapy. The sample belongs to a study of chemoradiotherapy in HPV16-positive cancers. Study information: Functional T-cell assays on a couple of HPV16-positive patients' cells defined candidate HPV-specific clones and common TCR motifs.

This clonotype originated in a human donor with HPV-associated anogenital cancer. This chain uses TRBV29-1 with TRBJ2-7; TRBD1 matches at 7 bases. The sample was collected from a patient who underwent chemoradiotherapy. The CDR3 nucleotides read TGCAGCGTCTCGACAGGGTCTGGCTACGAGCAGTACTTC. This encodes CSVSTGSGYEQYF.